The 28 T cell receptor beta chains given below trace back to one sample, sequenced in a study of CD8 T cells in Susac syndrome. Random hexamers served to reverse transcribe roughly 0.45 to 1 ug RNA. MiXCR was run by TCRdb on the immunoSEQ multiplex PCR reads, yielding one entry per CDR3 protein. The table shows under 150,000 distinct CDR3 sequences, with 94% occurring only once. Sequenced material: CD8+ T cells from PBMCs. All receptors come from a human donor in good health.

The chain couples TRBV18 to TRBJ2-7; maybe TRBD2 (6 bases). V lost 1 base, J lost 1 base, and 11 bases lay in between. The CDR3 loop spans 15 amino acids. The germline gives CDR1 KGHSH, CDR2 LQKENI. The CDR3 sequence: CASSPLDGLSYEQYF. The DNA of the CDR3 is TGTGCCAGCTCACCACTAGATGGACTATCCTACGAGCAGTACTTC.

This chain uses TRBV7-8 with TRBJ2-5, with D perhaps matching TRBD2 (5 bases). Germline-derived CDR1 and CDR2 are SGHVS and FQNEAQ. V was pared by 5 bases and J by 5 bases, with 15 bases between. CDR3 length equals 14 residues. CDR3 protein: CASSPRGGWETQYF. CDR3 DNA sequence: TGTGCCAGCAGCCCTCGTGGAGGTTGGGAGACCCAGTACTTC.

The chain carries TRBV7-9 and TRBJ2-1; D gene uncertain. The CDR3 extends over 10 amino acids. The V gene's germline CDR1 is SEHNR and CDR2 FQNEAQ (reference sequence). Deletions cut 5 bases from V and 8 bases from J, with 4 bases between. The CDR3 sequence: CASSQDEQFF. The CDR3 DNA reads as TGTGCCAGCAGCCAGGATGAGCAGTTCTTC.

This rearrangement joins TRBV20-1 to TRBJ2-5; 12 nucleotides match TRBD2. This CDR3 spans 17 amino acids. Germline CDR1 reads DFQATT; CDR2 reads SNEGSKA (reference sequence). V was clipped by 2 bases and J by 4 bases; unmatched bases: 11. CDR3 protein: CSARRGQTSGSRETQYF. DNA of the CDR3: TGCAGTGCTAGAAGGGGTCAGACTAGCGGGAGTCGAGAGACCCAGTACTTC.

The chain carries TRBV20-1 and TRBJ2-1; D might be TRBD1 or TRBD2, each matching 5 bases. This CDR3 spans 15 amino acids. The germline V gene encodes CDR1 DFQATT and CDR2 SNEGSKA (reference sequence). V was pared by 5 bases and J by 0 bases, with 14 bases between. The CDR3: CSARDLPSSYNEQFF. In nucleotides, the CDR3 is TGCAGTGCTCGGGACCTTCCGAGCTCCTACAATGAGCAGTTCTTC.

V usage is TRBV27 and J usage is TRBJ1-4, with D tentatively TRBD1 (5 bases). CDR3 length equals 12 residues. Looked up from germline, CDR1 is MNHEY and CDR2 is SMNVEV (reference sequence). Trimming took 5 bases from V and 12 from J, leaving 13 bases between them. This chain's CDR3 is CASSGALRELFF. Here the CDR3 DNA reads TGTGCCAGCAGTGGGGCCTTGAGGGAACTGTTTTTT.

Worth noting for this clonotype: One end of the junction varies from germline; a read error may be responsible. The rearrangement links TRBV12-3 or TRBV12-4 to TRBJ2-1; 11 nucleotides match TRBD2. The CDR3 totals 15 residues. CDR3 loop: CASSLAGGPGNEQFF. The CDR3 nucleotides read TGTGCCAGCAGCTTAGCGGGAGGGCCTGGCAATGAGCAGTTCTTC.

This rearrangement joins TRBV9 to TRBJ2-7; no clear D gene. V dropped 0 bases and J dropped 6 bases, with 16 bases sitting between them. CDR3 length: 15 amino acids. Germline V gives CDR1 SGDLS, CDR2 YYNGEE. This CDR3 reads CASSVEGGATTEQYF. CDR3 in DNA: TGTGCCAGCAGCGTAGAAGGCGGAGCCACTACCGAGCAGTACTTC.

The rearrangement uses TRBV25-1 and TRBJ1-1; no clear D gene. This CDR3 contains 12 residues. The V and J ends lost 2 bases and 3 bases respectively, with 4 bases between them. Germline V gene data show CDR1 as MGHDK and CDR2 as SYGVNS. The CDR3 DNA is TGTGCCAGCAGTGAAACGGACACTGAAGCTTTCTTT. Translation gives CASSETDTEAFF. Using reference TRBV25-1 and TRBJ1-1 for the parts outside the CDR3, the full variable domain is EADIYQTPRYLVIGTGKKITLECSQTMGHDKMYWYQQDPGMELHLIHYSYGVNSTEKGDLSSESTVSRIRTEHFPLTLESARPSHTSQYLCASSETDTEAFFGQGTRLTVV.

The genes are TRBV19 and TRBJ2-1; D is perhaps TRBD2 (6 bases). V was cut by 0 bases and J by 7 bases, with 16 bases left in between. CDR3 length: 16 amino acids. CDR1 and CDR2 from the germline V gene are LNHDA and SQIVND (reference sequence). For the CDR3, the DNA is TGTGCCAGTAGTATAGATGGCGGGATCTGGTTGAATGAGCAGTTCTTC. Translation gives CASSIDGGIWLNEQFF.

This chain links TRBV27 with TRBJ1-1, with no clear D. The CDR3 loop spans 13 amino acids. V was clipped by 6 bases and J by 1 base, with 9 bases between them. Germline CDR1 reads MNHEY; CDR2 reads SMNVEV (reference sequence). The CDR3 sequence is CASSPGENTEAFF. The DNA of the CDR3 is TGTGCCAGCAGCCCAGGCGAGAACACTGAAGCTTTCTTT.

The chain combines TRBV5-4 with TRBJ2-7; D is possibly TRBD1 or TRBD2 (5 bases each). The CDR3 length is 14 residues. Germline V gene data show CDR1 as SGHNT and CDR2 as YYREEE (reference sequence). The V end was cut by 4 bases, the J end by 2 bases, with 13 bases between. The chain's CDR3 is CASSPPGQPYEQYF. In DNA form, the CDR3 reads TGTGCCAGCAGCCCTCCGGGGCAGCCCTACGAGCAGTACTTC.

With respect to this clonotype: Its ends do not fully match the called genes, so a read error is possible. The rearrangement uses TRBV4-2 and TRBJ2-2, with 10 bases lining up with TRBD1. Germline lookup yields CDR1 LGHNA and CDR2 YNFKEQ. The CDR3 length is 12 residues. For the CDR3, the DNA is TGTGCCAGCAGCCTCGGGACAGGGGACCTGTTTTTT. As protein: CASSLGTGDLFF.

The CDR3 nucleotides read TGTGCCAGCAGCGCCCCGAACACCGGGGAGCTGTTTTTT. Translation gives CASSAPNTGELFF. This chain joins TRBV9 and TRBJ2-2; no firm D call. The CDR3 loop spans 13 amino acids. Between the trimmed V and J ends, which lost 3 bases and 0 bases, there was a span of 3 bases. Germline V CDR1 and CDR2: SGDLS, YYNGEE.

Only one count was recorded for this clonotype. The gene calls are TRBV29-1 and TRBJ2-1; 7 bases align to TRBD1. Germline lookup yields CDR1 SQVTM and CDR2 ANQGSEA. CDR3 size: 14 residues. V lost 3 bases, J lost 6 bases, and 8 bases stayed unmatched. CDR3 protein: CSVDEGGAGNEQFF. The CDR3 nucleotides are TGCAGCGTTGACGAAGGGGGCGCGGGCAATGAGCAGTTCTTC.

The rearrangement joins TRBV14 to TRBJ2-3; D gene uncertain. Germline CDR1 reads SGHDN; CDR2 reads FVKESK. The CDR3 runs to 13 residues. The ends were cut back, 3 bases at V and 5 bases at J, with 9 bases in the middle. The CDR3 nucleotides are TGTGCCAGCAGCCACATACCGGGAGATACGCAGTATTTT. Protein product: CASSHIPGDTQYF.

The V call is TRBV9, the J call TRBJ2-5; D not resolved. The CDR3 is 15 amino acids. From germline, CDR1 is SGDLS and CDR2 YYNGEE. The ends were cut back, 3 bases at V and 4 bases at J, with 16 bases in the middle. Written as DNA, the CDR3 is TGTGCCAGCAGCGACGACGGTTACGGACGAGAGACCCAGTACTTC. It yields the protein CASSDDGYGRETQYF.

The V and J genes are TRBV27 and TRBJ2-7, with a tentative D call TRBD1 (6 bases). The CDR3 spans 13 residues. The germline V and J ends were trimmed by 5 bases and 3 bases, with 11 bases remaining between them. Germline CDR1 and CDR2: MNHEY and SMNVEV (reference sequence). The CDR3 DNA reads as TGTGCCAGCAGTCATGGACAGAGCTACGAGCAGTACTTC. Amino acids: CASSHGQSYEQYF.

The chain uses TRBV28 and TRBJ2-7, with 8 bases that match TRBD2. V lost 4 bases and J lost 5; bases outside the gene matches: 7. CDR3 length equals 14 residues. CDR1 is MDHEN and CDR2 is SYDVKM in the germline V gene. The CDR3 sequence: CASSSYLLADEQYF. The DNA of the CDR3 is TGTGCCAGCAGTTCCTACCTACTAGCGGACGAGCAGTACTTC.

The rearrangement links TRBV23-1 to TRBJ2-2, with a possible D match to TRBD2 (6 bases). TRBV23-1 is identified as an open reading frame with a role that is uncertain. The CDR3 contains 18 residues. With 2 bases removed from V and 3 bases from J, the gap between germline ends came to 19 bases. CDR3 protein: CASSQHPPGLFYTGELFF. The DNA of the CDR3 is TGCGCCAGCAGTCAACATCCCCCGGGACTCTTCTACACCGGGGAGCTGTTTTTT.

The rearrangement uses TRBV4-2 and TRBJ2-7, with D possibly matching TRBD2 (7 bases). The CDR3 is 15 residues long. Germline values: CDR1 LGHNA, CDR2 YNFKEQ. V shed 1 base and J shed 2 bases, with 12 bases lying between them. The CDR3: CASSQAQGGAYEQYF. The CDR3 DNA reads TGTGCCAGCAGCCAAGCCCAAGGGGGGGCCTACGAGCAGTACTTC.

The chain joins TRBV19 to TRBJ2-2; 8 bases are a match to TRBD2. In germline, CDR1 is LNHDA, CDR2 SQIVND (reference sequence). V gave up 3 bases and J gave up 1 base; unmatched junction bases: 4. The CDR3 spans 16 residues. CDR3 region: CASSIWLAGNTGELFF. CDR3 DNA: TGTGCCAGTAGTATCTGGCTAGCGGGGAACACCGGGGAGCTGTTTTTT.

J is TRBJ2-7 and V is TRBV9; D is perhaps TRBD1 or TRBD2 (5 bases each). This CDR3 is built from 13 residues. Germline V gene data show CDR1 as SGDLS and CDR2 as YYNGEE. V lost 4 bases, J lost 5 bases, and 13 bases lay in between. The CDR3 here is CASSSGRRDEQYF. For the CDR3, the DNA is TGTGCCAGCAGCTCAGGGAGACGGGACGAGCAGTACTTC. Based on the CDR3 plus reference TRBV9 and TRBJ2-7, the full variable domain is DSGVTQTPKHLITATGQRVTLRCSPRSGDLSVYWYQQSLDQGLQFLIQYYNGEERAKGNILERFSAQQFPDLHSELNLSSLELGDSALYFCASSSGRRDEQYFGPGTRLTVT.

The gene calls are TRBV15 and TRBJ2-2; D gene unclear. With 11 bases removed from V and 1 base from J, the gap between germline ends came to 11 bases. The length of the CDR3 is 13 residues. Germline CDR1 is LNHNV and CDR2 is YYDKDF (reference sequence). CDR3 region: CALADENTGELFF. The CDR3 DNA reads as TGTGCCCTCGCGGACGAGAACACCGGGGAGCTGTTTTTT.

The rearrangement uses TRBV24-1 and TRBJ2-2; D unclear. Germline CDR1 is KGHDR and CDR2 is SFDVKD. V gave up 7 bases and J gave up 3 bases, with 2 bases separating them. The CDR3 is 11 amino acids. The CDR3 DNA is TGTGCCACCAGAGACACCGGGGAGCTGTTTTTT. Encoded protein: CATRDTGELFF.

This CDR3 is CASSARGHEQFF. DNA of the CDR3: TGTGCCAGCAGCGCCAGGGGGCATGAGCAGTTCTTC. This chain connects TRBV9 to TRBJ2-1; 8 bases are shared with TRBD1. The CDR3 consists of 12 residues. Germline loops: CDR1 SGDLS, CDR2 YYNGEE. The V segment lost 3 bases and the J segment 8 bases; nucleotides outside the gene matches: 1.

This rearrangement joins TRBV2 to TRBJ2-7; 7 positions agree with TRBD1. Germline loops: CDR1 SNHLY, CDR2 FYNNEI. J was trimmed by 4 bases and V by 8 bases; bases with no gene match: 8. CDR3 size: 13 residues. CDR3 sequence reads: CASLGQGVYEQYF. The CDR3 DNA sequence: TGTGCCAGCCTGGGGCAGGGGGTTTACGAGCAGTACTTC.

This clonotype was counted a single time. The rearrangement joins TRBV20-1 to TRBJ2-7; 9 bases map to TRBD1. After removal of 4 bases from V and 3 bases from J, the junction contained 7 bases not matched to a gene. This CDR3 comprises 14 residues. Germline lookup yields CDR1 DFQATT and CDR2 SNEGSKA (reference sequence). CDR3: CSATIGQGNYEQYF. In nucleotides, the CDR3 is TGCAGTGCTACCATTGGACAGGGGAACTACGAGCAGTACTTC.